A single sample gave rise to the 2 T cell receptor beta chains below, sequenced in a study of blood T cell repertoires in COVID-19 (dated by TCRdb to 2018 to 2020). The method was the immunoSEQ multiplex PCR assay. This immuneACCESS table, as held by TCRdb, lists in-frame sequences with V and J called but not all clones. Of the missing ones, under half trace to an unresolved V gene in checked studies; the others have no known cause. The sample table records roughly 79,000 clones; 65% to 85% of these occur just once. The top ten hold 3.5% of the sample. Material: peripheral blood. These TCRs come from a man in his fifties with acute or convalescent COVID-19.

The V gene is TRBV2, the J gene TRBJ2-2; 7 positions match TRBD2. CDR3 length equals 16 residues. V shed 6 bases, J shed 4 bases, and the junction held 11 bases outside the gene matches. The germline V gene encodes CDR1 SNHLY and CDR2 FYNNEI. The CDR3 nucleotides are TGTGCCAGCAGCCCCCCAGCGGGCGGGGGCACCGGGGAGCTGTTTTTT. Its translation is CASSPPAGGGTGELFF.

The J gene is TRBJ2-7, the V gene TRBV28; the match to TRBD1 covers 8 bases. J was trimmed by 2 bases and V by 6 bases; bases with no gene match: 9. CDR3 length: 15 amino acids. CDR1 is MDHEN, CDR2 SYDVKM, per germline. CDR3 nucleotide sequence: TGTGCCAGCAGCCTCGACAGGGGCATCGCCTACGAGCAGTACTTC. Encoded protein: CASSLDRGIAYEQYF. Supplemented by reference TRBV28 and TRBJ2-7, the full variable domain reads DVKVTQSSRYLVKRTGEKVFLECVQDMDHENMFWYRQDPGLGLRLIYFSYDVKMKEKGDIPEGYSVSREKKERFSLILESASTNQTSMYLCASSLDRGIAYEQYFGPGTRLTVT.